These T cell receptor beta chains were read from a single sample in a study of metastatic and nonmetastatic thyroid tumors. TCRdb re-called the PCR reads with MiXCR. The repertoire consists of about 20,000 clones, with roughly 18% occurring once and the leading ten covering 2.5% to 3%. The sequenced sample consisted of adjacent normal tissue. These receptors were taken from a male donor with papillary thyroid cancer or a benign thyroid nodule (not recorded which). Some clones in this sample may be carry-over from other donors' samples. CDR3s include the opening cysteine and the closing phenylalanine or tryptophan. A D gene is named only where the DNA matches it firmly. Not all rows give a size; the values are once, few, many and, for expanded clones, a class.

J,D,size,V,CDR3,DNA
TRBJ2-2,.,many,TRBV9,CASSSRASGELFF,TGTGCCAGCAGCTCCAGGGCGTCCGGGGAGCTGTTTTTT
TRBJ2-3,.,medium-sized,TRBV6-5,CASSYSGGAVDTQYF,TGTGCCAGCAGTTACTCAGGGGGGGCGGTAGATACGCAGTATTTT
TRBJ2-3,TRBD2,many,TRBV4-2,CASSQDWAGDPTDTQYF,TGTGCCAGCAGCCAAGATTGGGCGGGGGACCCCACAGATACGCAGTATTTT
TRBJ2-7,TRBD2,.,TRBV18,CASSPVAGIYEQYF,TGTGCCAGCTCACCGGTAGCGGGGATCTACGAGCAGTACTTC
TRBJ1-5,TRBD1,many,TRBV4-1,CASSEGAWQPQHF,TGCGCCAGCAGTGAGGGGGCCTGGCAGCCCCAGCATTTT
TRBJ2-2,.,few,TRBV24-1,CATSDRTGLELFF,TGTGCCACTAGTGACCGGACCGGATTGGAGCTGTTTTTT
TRBJ1-1,TRBD1,many,TRBV7-7,CASSPRQGGTEAFF,TGTGCTAGCAGCCCCCGACAGGGAGGCACTGAAGCTTTCTTT
TRBJ2-5,.,many,TRBV5-1,CASSLRGEQETQYF,TGCGCCAGCAGCTTACGGGGAGAGCAAGAGACCCAGTACTTC
TRBJ2-7,.,.,TRBV20-1,CSARDFHGVDYEQYF,TGCAGTGCTAGAGATTTCCACGGAGTGGATTACGAGCAGTACTTC
TRBJ2-1,.,many,TRBV5-4,CASSLGGTPYNEQFF,TGTGCCAGCAGCTTGGGAGGGACCCCCTACAATGAGCAGTTCTTC
TRBJ2-1,TRBD2,few,TRBV24-1,CAISSGRDMNEQFF,TGTGCCATATCTAGCGGGAGGGATATGAATGAGCAGTTCTTC